This T cell receptor (beta chain) appears in the sequencing data of a study of blood T cell repertoires in COVID-19 (dated by TCRdb to 2018 to 2021). For the wider study: Samples from collaborators originated in the United States, Italy and Spain and spanned both the acute and convalescent phases of COVID-19. The material from the prospective study consisted of cDNA or gDNA derived from T cells, B-cell-depleted T cells, or PBMCs. Deeply sampled blood TCRbeta repertoires from subjects exposed to, actively infected with, or recovered from COVID-19 were included in the dataset. The repertoires were made available in a free public database intended to serve as a resource for research on the immune response to SARS-CoV-2. The samples were drawn from two sources: the first 160 participants of the ongoing ImmuneRACE study, and 1,254 subjects contributed by 6 global collaborators. A de-identified subject ID, COVID-19 status, age in years and sex were almost always included in the sample metadata. Where available, HLA class I and class II types were obtained from metadata supplied by the sample provider rather than from assay-based typing.

For this clone: Its antigen is still unknown. One junction end does not reproduce the germline sequence, and a read error may be involved.

Broader findings and caveats from the paper: The quantity of clinical and demographic metadata differed by source and by participant and was supplied without curation.

The germline V gene supplies CDR1 SNHLY and CDR2 FYNNEI. The CDR3 has 11 amino acids, counting the end cysteine and phenylalanine. The sequence is cut down to CDR3 DNA, 33 bases in frame from base 1. The immunoSEQ Assay, a bias-controlled multiplex PCR, was used to amplify TCRbeta CDR3 regions from genomic DNA. As for how the authors treated the data: Nucleated cell counts per sample were estimated from amplification of reference gene primers within the assay. Sequence reads were collapsed and filtered to measure the absolute abundance of every unique TCRbeta CDR3 rearrangement. For each sample, productive Simpson clonality was calculated by taking the square root of Simpson's diversity index across productive rearrangements. TCRdb carries this immuneACCESS record with in-frame sequences only. Its versions omit some clonotypes, under half of them owing to an unresolved V gene in the studies checked, with the rest unexplained. The D gene and trimming were derived from the DNA, and the V and J assignments and clone size from that table. The sample table lists approximately 260,000 clones, 85% to 95% of them with a count of one. The top ten clonotypes cover around 1.8% of the sample.

Enrolling through a virtual design, the prospective study's participants ranged in age from roughly 18 to 100 years and lived across roughly 24 United States geographic areas. In the prospective study, cohorts were assigned on the basis of participant-reported clinical history obtained from a screening survey and a study questionnaire. ImmuneRACE Cohort 3 recovered participants were defined by two consecutive negative NP/OP PCR tests, healthcare professional clearance, or symptom resolution. In the prospective study, whole blood, serum and a nasopharyngeal or oropharyngeal swab were collected from each participant by mobile phlebotomists. Prospective study participants could optionally give additional blood draws and questionnaires over an approximately two-month period. Blood samples from the prospective study were shipped frozen or at room temperature prior to DNA extraction.

This TCR was recovered from a woman under 30 who had recovered from COVID-19. The chain is made from TRBV2 and TRBJ2-5; no D gene is confidently identified. The sample was PBMCs or T cells enriched from blood (not recorded which). The CDR3 reads CASSEFLGQNF. The nucleotides read TGTGCCAGCAGTGAATTTCTGGGCCAAAACTTC.